This TCR beta chain was identified in a study of T cells in Graves' hyperthyroidism and ophthalmopathy (dated by TCRdb to about 2019). About the full investigation: Peripheral blood samples were taken at initial diagnosis, before any treatment was given. To identify distinguishing TCR V-J signatures, a discovery cohort of around 100 patients was used, comprising 43 with Graves' ophthalmopathy and 57 with stable Graves' hyperthyroidism. An independent validation cohort of 18 to 20 hyperthyroidism patients and about 16 patients who later progressed to ophthalmopathy tested prospective prediction of ophthalmopathy. The approximately 100 discovery patients were divided at random into training and test sets in a 7:3 ratio. Following sampling, methimazole starting at 30 mg daily was given to hyperthyroidism patients, and high-dose intravenous methylprednisolone was given to ophthalmopathy patients. The paper reports TCR Vbeta CDR3 sequencing of approximately 140 peripheral blood samples: around 45 ophthalmopathy, 75 to 80 hyperthyroidism and approximately 17 progressor patients. Thyroid tissue and blood T-cell repertoires from roughly 6 Graves' hyperthyroidism patients were also compared in the study. Overall study outcomes, separate from this receptor: Most expanded thyroid clonotypes (frequency above 0.001) were also detected in blood, a finding suggesting that blood repertoires may reflect thyroid immune responses. Sample size was not statistically predetermined, and blinding of investigators to group allocation was not performed. During validation, the model predicted progression to ophthalmopathy a median of approximately 6.5 months ahead of onset, with roughly 65% sensitivity and 72% to 80% specificity. A model built on a 13 V-J signature distinguished ophthalmopathy from stable hyperthyroidism, reaching around 88% sensitivity and about 81% specificity in cross-validation and 80%/75% in testing.

The TCR beta CDR3 regions were amplified from RNA transcripts. A first-round RT-PCR of the TCR CDR3 used the HTBI primer set with the Qiagen OneStep RT-PCR kit. Libraries were constructed in a second round of multiplex PCR, after which size selection and purification were performed. Libraries were sequenced paired-end with 100 bp reads on an Illumina HiSeq2000. As for the authors' bioinformatics: Raw data were processed with SOAPnuke, discarding reads with adapters, uncalled bases, mean Phred below 15, or no exact constant-primer or identifier match. High-quality paired reads were merged using COPE v1.2.5, and each unique nucleotide sequence was defined as a clonotype. MiTCR v1.1 was used to align the clonotypes against IMGT TRBV, TRBD and TRBJ reference segments. The analysis was restricted to V-J combinations with a frequency above 0.0001, which together covered 98% to 99.2% of the repertoires. A TCS score was defined as the ratio between F50 (clonal expansion) and ExV (chaos), using BLOSUM62-based TCRdist between CDR3 peptides within each V-J. Welch's t-statistics and random forest reduced around 520 V-J features to 13, which were used in a naive Bayes classifier (R e1071). The similarity between thyroid and blood repertoires was quantified using the Morisita-Horn index. TCRdb redid the processing of the public reads, applying fastp at Q25 and MiXCR, and retained in-frame beta chains. Duplicate CDR3 protein sequences are folded into a single record with the most common DNA and genes. It is TCRdb's table, rather than the study itself, that gives the V and J calls and clone size. Within this sample are roughly 710,000 distinct CDR3 sequences, with around a third of them counted one time only. The ten largest clones capture approximately 31% of the sample.

Comment on this clonotype: This receptor's antigen is unknown. No much larger clone exists at a distance of one base, and base qualities are not known.

Stable Graves' hyperthyroidism was defined as the absence of progression to ophthalmopathy over 18 months of follow-up. Hyperthyroidism patients were newly diagnosed, had a disease duration of under 2 months, and were aged 18 to 65 years. Any patient with an uncontrolled infection, another autoimmune disease, pregnancy or lactation was excluded. Diagnoses relied on clinical symptoms, serum thyroxine and TRAb, thyroid ultrasound and orbital computed tomography. PBMCs were separated from over 9 ml of fresh peripheral blood using Ficoll-Paque density gradient centrifugation. Total RNA was extracted with Trizol reagent, and quality was checked on an Agilent 2100 Bioanalyzer. Between the V and J ends, shortened by 0 bases and 3 bases respectively, the junction contains 11 bases. From the cysteine through the phenylalanine, the CDR3 covers 15 amino acids. This entry keeps only the CDR3 DNA: 45 bases, framed from base 1. According to the germline V gene, CDR1 reads SNHLY and CDR2 reads FYNNEI.

The sample was blood. The V and J segments used are TRBV2 and TRBJ1-1, with an unclear D gene assignment. This clonotype was obtained from a woman between 35 and 50 years old with Graves' hyperthyroidism. The DNA reads TGTGCCAGCAGTGAAGCCTCATTCGGGGACACTGAAGCTTTCTTT. It codes for CASSEASFGDTEAFF.